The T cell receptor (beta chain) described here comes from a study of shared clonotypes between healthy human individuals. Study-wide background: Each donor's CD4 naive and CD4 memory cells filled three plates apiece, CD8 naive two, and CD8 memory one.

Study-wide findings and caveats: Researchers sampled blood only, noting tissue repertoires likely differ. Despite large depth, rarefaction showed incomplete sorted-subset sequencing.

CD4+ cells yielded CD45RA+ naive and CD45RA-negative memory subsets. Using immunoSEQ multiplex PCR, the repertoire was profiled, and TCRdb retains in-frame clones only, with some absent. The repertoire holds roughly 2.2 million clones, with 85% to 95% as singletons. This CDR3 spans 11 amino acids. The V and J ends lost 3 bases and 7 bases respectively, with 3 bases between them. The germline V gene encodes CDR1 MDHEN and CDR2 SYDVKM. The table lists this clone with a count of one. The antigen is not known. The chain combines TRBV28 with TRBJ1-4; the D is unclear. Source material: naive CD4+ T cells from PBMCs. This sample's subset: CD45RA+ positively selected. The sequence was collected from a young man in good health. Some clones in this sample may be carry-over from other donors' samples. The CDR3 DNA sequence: TGTGCCAGCAGTTTTGTTGAAAAACTGTTTTTT. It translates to CASSFVEKLFF.